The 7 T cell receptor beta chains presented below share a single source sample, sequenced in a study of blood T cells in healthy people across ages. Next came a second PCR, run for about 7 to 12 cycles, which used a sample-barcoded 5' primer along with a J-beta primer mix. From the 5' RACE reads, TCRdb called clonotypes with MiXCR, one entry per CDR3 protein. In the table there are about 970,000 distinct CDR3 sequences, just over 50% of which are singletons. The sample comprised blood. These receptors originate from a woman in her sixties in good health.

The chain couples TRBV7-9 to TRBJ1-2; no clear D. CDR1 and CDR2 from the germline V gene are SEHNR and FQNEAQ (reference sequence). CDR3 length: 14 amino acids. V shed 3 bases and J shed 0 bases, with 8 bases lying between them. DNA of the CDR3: TGTGCCAGCAGCTTGAGCGAAACTAACTATGGCTACACCTTC. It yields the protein CASSLSETNYGYTF.

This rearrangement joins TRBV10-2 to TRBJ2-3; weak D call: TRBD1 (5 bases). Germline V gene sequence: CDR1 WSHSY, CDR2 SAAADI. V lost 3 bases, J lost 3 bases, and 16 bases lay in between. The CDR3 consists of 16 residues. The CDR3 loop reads CASSDWGRLRTDTQYF. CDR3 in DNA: TGCGCCAGCAGTGATTGGGGCAGGCTTAGGACAGATACGCAGTATTTT.

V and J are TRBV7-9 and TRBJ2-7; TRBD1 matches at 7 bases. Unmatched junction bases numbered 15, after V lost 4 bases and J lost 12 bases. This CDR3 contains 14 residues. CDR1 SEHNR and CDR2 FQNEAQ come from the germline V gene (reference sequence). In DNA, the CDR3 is TGTGCCAGCAGCTCGCCGGGACAGACCACCTATCGGTACTTC. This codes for CASSSPGQTTYRYF.

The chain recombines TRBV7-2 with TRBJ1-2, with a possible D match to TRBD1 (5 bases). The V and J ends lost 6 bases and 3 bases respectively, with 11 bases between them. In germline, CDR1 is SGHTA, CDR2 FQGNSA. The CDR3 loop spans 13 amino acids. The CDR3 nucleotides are TGTGCCAGCAGACCCCGGGGGTACTATGGCTACACCTTC. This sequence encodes CASRPRGYYGYTF. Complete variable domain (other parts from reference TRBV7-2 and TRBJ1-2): GAGVSQSPSNKVTEKGKDVELRCDPISGHTALYWYRQSLGQGLEFLIYFQGNSAPDKSGLPSDRFSAERTGGSVSTLTIQRTQQEDSAVYLCASRPRGYYGYTFGSGTRLTVV.

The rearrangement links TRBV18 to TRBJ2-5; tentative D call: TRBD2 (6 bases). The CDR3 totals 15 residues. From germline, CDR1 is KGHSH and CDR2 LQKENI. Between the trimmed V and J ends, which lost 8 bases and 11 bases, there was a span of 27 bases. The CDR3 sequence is CASQAAGLLVNEQYF. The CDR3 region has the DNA TGTGCCAGCCAAGCAGCGGGCCTTCTGGTGAATGAGCAGTACTTC.

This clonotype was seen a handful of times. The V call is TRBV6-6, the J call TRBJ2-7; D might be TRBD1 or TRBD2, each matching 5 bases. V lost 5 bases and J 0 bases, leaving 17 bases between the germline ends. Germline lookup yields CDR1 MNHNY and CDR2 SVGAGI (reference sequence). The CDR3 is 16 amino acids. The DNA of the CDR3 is TGTGCCAGCAGTCACGCCGGGGCGCTCAGCTCCTACGAGCAGTACTTC. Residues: CASSHAGALSSYEQYF.

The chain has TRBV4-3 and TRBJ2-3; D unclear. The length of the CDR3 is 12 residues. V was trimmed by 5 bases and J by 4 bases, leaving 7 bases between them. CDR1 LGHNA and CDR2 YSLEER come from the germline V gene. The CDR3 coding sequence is TGCGCCAGCAGCTATATGGCAGATACGCAGTATTTT. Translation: CASSYMADTQYF.